This is a list of T cell receptor beta chains from one sample in a study of OX40 agonist ivuxolimab in advanced cancers. Measured with immunoSEQ multiplex PCR; TCRdb has only the in-frame clones, and not every one. This table holds about 51,000 clones, around 73% found once. The sample was CD4+ or CD8+ T cells sorted from blood, taken in a trial of the OX40 agonist ivuxolimab. Receptors originate from an adult with an advanced solid tumor such as melanoma, head and neck, liver or kidney cancer. CDR3s include the opening cysteine and the closing phenylalanine or tryptophan.

J gene	V gene	CDR3 protein
TRBJ1-1	TRBV4-1	CASASYHGAFF
TRBJ2-3	TRBV6-4	CASSARTLDTQYF
TRBJ2-1	TRBV11-1	CASSLVGQGWGNEQFF
TRBJ2-7	TRBV7-9	CASSSGRAASYEQYF
TRBJ2-7	TRBV5-6	CASGDRITYEQYF
TRBJ1-1	TRBV2	CASSGDRETTEAFF
TRBJ1-1	TRBV7-3	CASSSGQGLNTEAFF
TRBJ2-7	TRBV2	CASSALTSGRKGYEQYF
TRBJ1-3	TRBV5-1	CASSLAAGSGNTIYF
TRBJ2-7	TRBV6-1	CASGIQESSEQYF
TRBJ1-2	TRBV6-5	CASSYAQTNYGYTF
TRBJ2-7	TRBV7-6	CASSLGQSRGYEQYF
TRBJ1-3	TRBV2	CASSSDSNTIYF
TRBJ1-5	TRBV2	CASFRDRGNQPQHF
TRBJ1-5	TRBV6-5	CASSFGTEDQPQHF
TRBJ2-7	TRBV10-3	CAVVPGLAGLPYEQYF
TRBJ1-2	TRBV2	CASSETGRYGYTF
TRBJ1-1	TRBV6-1	CASSEAFF
TRBJ2-7	TRBV5-6	CASSSDRGDEQYF
TRBJ2-3	TRBV7-3	CASSSGDRQYTDTQYF
TRBJ2-1	TRBV7-2	CASSVAGTTSYNEQFF
TRBJ1-4	TRBV7-2	CASSLPGGRLFF
TRBJ1-5	TRBV4-1	CASSPRGTLDSNQPQHF
TRBJ1-5	TRBV27	CASSRGSGGPNQPQHF
TRBJ2-7	TRBV10-3	CAISGGNRGGEQYF
TRBJ1-2	TRBV18	CASSPPGRTGYTF
TRBJ2-3	TRBV7-9	CASSLAATQVDTQYF
TRBJ2-7	TRBV28	CASRPGLGGGEQYF
TRBJ1-2	TRBV5-4	CASRAGALNYGYTF
TRBJ2-3	TRBV11-3	CASSLRSGSTDTQYF
TRBJ2-1	TRBV19	CASGGSGSNEQFF
TRBJ2-1	TRBV2	CASSEQRTGTNEQFF
TRBJ1-2	TRBV7-9	CASSSDPGTGGGYTF
TRBJ2-2	TRBV7-7	CASSPRGGLAVGELFF
TRBJ1-5	TRBV7-6	CASSLEHSGANQPQHF
TRBJ1-4	TRBV19	CASSSWTGGPEKLFF
TRBJ2-7	TRBV7-9	CASSLATGAYEQYF
TRBJ2-7	TRBV13	CASSRSGSRYEQYF
TRBJ2-3	TRBV12-5	CASGLGTSGSRGTQYF
TRBJ1-2	TRBV5-1	CASSVDIFRGYGYTF
TRBJ2-3	TRBV27	CASRDGGSGSTDTQYF
TRBJ2-1	TRBV7-3	CASSPRQGSSYNEQFF
TRBJ2-7	TRBV7-6	CASSRGGTHSYEQYF
TRBJ2-1	TRBV11-2	CASSRGLAGGRYNEQFF
TRBJ1-6	TRBV29-1	CSAGQGGPNSPLHF
TRBJ2-7	TRBV10-1	CASSANKNEQYF
TRBJ2-3	TRBV7-7	CASGCSHGGTDTQYF
TRBJ1-1	TRBV5-4	CASSLGIVPRRDGTEAFF
TRBJ2-5	TRBV7-2	CASSLFRGQETQYF
TRBJ2-7	TRBV19	CASSRGYEQYF